This T cell receptor beta chain came from a study of T-cell reconstitution after alpha-beta-depleted transplantation in children. Study results and caveats: Several hundred rapidly expanded clones from non-depleted graft cells reportedly supplied alpha-beta T cells about two months post-transplant.

J was trimmed by 1 base and V by 8 bases; bases with no gene match: 7. This CDR3 comprises 15 residues. Per the germline V gene, CDR1 is SGHRS and CDR2 is YFSETQ. Unique molecular identifiers were incorporated during preparation of the TCRbeta library. TCRdb reprocessed the PCR reads with MiXCR, giving one entry per CDR3 protein. The table records 250,000 to 400,000 distinct CDR3 sequences, around 20% of them present only once. This clonotype was seen more than once but under ten times. What it binds is unknown. The chain couples TRBV5-1 to TRBJ2-1; 9 bases match TRBD1. The source of this sequence is a male patient younger than 18 who had a stem cell transplant for acute lymphoblastic leukemia, so the T cells may come from the graft donor. The specimen comprised PBMCs, mostly from graft donor cells, sampled 180 days after TCRalphabeta/CD19-depleted stem cell transplant. The CDR3 protein is CASTAGTGSYNEQFF. CDR3 sequence (DNA): TGCGCCAGTACTGCCGGGACAGGGTCCTACAATGAGCAGTTCTTC.